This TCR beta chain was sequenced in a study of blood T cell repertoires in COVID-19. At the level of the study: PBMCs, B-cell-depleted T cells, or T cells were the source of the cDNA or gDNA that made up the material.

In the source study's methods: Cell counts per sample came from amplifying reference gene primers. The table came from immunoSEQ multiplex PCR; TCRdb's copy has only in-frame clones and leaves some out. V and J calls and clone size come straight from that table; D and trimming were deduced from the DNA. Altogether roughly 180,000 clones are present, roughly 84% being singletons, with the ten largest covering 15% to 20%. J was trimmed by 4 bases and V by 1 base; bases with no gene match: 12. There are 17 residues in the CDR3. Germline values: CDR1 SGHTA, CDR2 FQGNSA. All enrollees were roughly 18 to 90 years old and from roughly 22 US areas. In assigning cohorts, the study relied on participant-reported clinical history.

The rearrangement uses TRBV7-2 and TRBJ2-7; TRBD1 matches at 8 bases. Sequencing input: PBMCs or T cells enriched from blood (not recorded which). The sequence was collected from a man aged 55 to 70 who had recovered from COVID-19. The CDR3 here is CASSLGGWQGAYYEQYF. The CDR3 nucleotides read TGTGCCAGCAGCTTAGGAGGTTGGCAGGGGGCATATTACGAGCAGTACTTC.